A single sample gave rise to the 28 T cell receptor beta chains below, sequenced in a study of identifying expanded T cells in peripheral blood (dated by TCRdb to about 2019). Receptor libraries were prepared by the immunoSEQ multiplex PCR assay. Drawn from immuneACCESS, this table holds only the in-frame rearrangements with V and J called that TCRdb kept. Clones are partly lost; checked studies trace under half to an unresolved V gene and leave the rest unexplained. Counted in this sample were tens of thousands of clones; 84% of them appeared once. Around a fifth of the sample goes to the ten largest clones. Sequenced material: blood. The receptors stem from a person aged 18 to 75 in good health.

This chain connects TRBV27 to TRBJ1-2; 7 bases agree with TRBD1. After removal of 6 bases from V and 8 bases from J, the junction contained 9 bases not matched to a gene. Germline CDR1 is MNHEY and CDR2 is SMNVEV (reference sequence). The CDR3 covers 13 residues. The CDR3 region is CASSPTGAEGYTF. CDR3 DNA: TGTGCCAGCAGCCCAACAGGGGCCGAGGGCTACACCTTC.

As DNA, the CDR3 is TGTGCCAGTAGTATTCAGCCAGGGGGTAAAGGTCAGCCCCAGCATTTT. Translated, it gives CASSIQPGGKGQPQHF. The chain joins TRBV19 to TRBJ1-5, with TRBD1 identical over 7 bases. Germline CDR1 reads LNHDA; CDR2 reads SQIVND (reference sequence). The CDR3 is 16 amino acids. V lost 3 bases to trimming and J lost 6 bases; unmatched junction nucleotides: 11.

A remark on this clone: Other DNA sequences in this sample translate to the same CDR3. The V gene is TRBV5-1, the J gene TRBJ2-2; D gene ambiguous. V was trimmed by 0 bases and J by 4 bases, leaving 13 bases between them. This CDR3 is built from 16 residues. In germline, CDR1 is SGHRS, CDR2 YFSETQ. The CDR3 DNA reads TGCGCCAGCAGCTTGGCCCCCGGGTCGGGCACCGGGGAGCTGTTTTTT. Protein: CASSLAPGSGTGELFF.

V usage is TRBV28 and J usage is TRBJ2-2, with D perhaps being TRBD1 or TRBD2 (7 bases each). Per the germline V gene, CDR1 is MDHEN and CDR2 is SYDVKM. The CDR3 sequence is 14 residues long. With 5 bases removed from V and 7 bases from J, the gap between germline ends came to 14 bases. CDR3 in amino acids: CASSTTGRDGELFF. The CDR3 DNA sequence: TGTGCCAGCAGTACGACAGGGAGGGACGGGGAGCTGTTTTTT. Looking up the rest from reference TRBV28 and TRBJ2-2 gives the full variable domain: DVKVTQSSRYLVKRTGEKVFLECVQDMDHENMFWYRQDPGLGLRLIYFSYDVKMKEKGDIPEGYSVSREKKERFSLILESASTNQTSMYLCASSTTGRDGELFFGEGSRLTVL.

This chain uses TRBV9 with TRBJ2-7; 8 nucleotides line up with TRBD1. Per germline, CDR1 SGDLS and CDR2 YYNGEE. The V and J ends lost 0 bases and 3 bases, in that order; junction bases with no gene match: 2. This CDR3 comprises 14 residues. The CDR3 DNA is TGTGCCAGCAGCGTAGAAGGGACAGGCTACGAGCAGTACTTC. Amino acids: CASSVEGTGYEQYF.

This clone was observed once. The V gene is TRBV2, the J gene TRBJ2-1, with 10 bases matching TRBD2. V was pared by 3 bases and J by 14 bases, with 7 bases of the junction left unmatched. Germline CDR1 is SNHLY and CDR2 is FYNNEI. The CDR3 is 13 amino acids. The CDR3 DNA reads TGTGCCAGCAGTGATGCTAGCGGGAGCGGTAAGTTCTTC. Residues: CASSDASGSGKFF.

This chain joins TRBV6-6 and TRBJ2-5, with 8 positions matching TRBD1. The CDR3 is 12 amino acids. V was clipped by 5 bases and J by 7 bases; unmatched bases: 3. Germline V CDR1 and CDR2: MNHNY, SVGAGI (reference sequence). The CDR3 region is CASSQGAGTQYF. The CDR3 bases are TGTGCCAGCAGTCAGGGGGCGGGGACCCAGTACTTC.

A few counts support this clone. The DNA of the CDR3 is TGCGCCAGCAGCCAAGAACCTACAGCAAATCAGCCCCAGCATTTT. The encoded protein is CASSQEPTANQPQHF. J is TRBJ1-5 and V is TRBV4-1; D gene uncertain. The CDR3 extends over 15 amino acids. Between the trimmed V and J ends, which lost 0 bases and 4 bases, there was a span of 10 bases. Germline V CDR1 and CDR2: MGHRA, YSYEKL.

The rearrangement uses TRBV7-2 and TRBJ2-7, with 8 positions matching TRBD1. This CDR3 contains 14 residues. J was trimmed by 0 bases and V by 8 bases; bases with no gene match: 6. Looked up from germline, CDR1 is SGHTA and CDR2 is FQGNSA. The CDR3 region is CASGDRPFSYEQYF. In DNA, the CDR3 is TGTGCCAGCGGGGACAGGCCTTTCTCCTACGAGCAGTACTTC.

V and J are TRBV18 and TRBJ2-7; perhaps D is TRBD1 or TRBD2 (5 bases each). V gave up 0 bases and J gave up 3 bases, with 9 bases separating them. Germline values: CDR1 KGHSH, CDR2 LQKENI. CDR3 length equals 14 residues. The CDR3 sequence: CASSPPSGSYEQYF. The CDR3 bases are TGTGCCAGCTCACCACCGTCAGGGAGCTACGAGCAGTACTTC. The variable domain in full, with the rest retrieved from reference TRBV18 and TRBJ2-7, is NAGVMQNPRHLVRRRGQEARLRCSPMKGHSHVYWYRQLPEEGLKFMVYLQKENIIDESGMPKERFSAEFPKEGPSILRIQQVVRGDSAAYFCASSPPSGSYEQYFGPGTRLTVT.

The chain employs TRBV9 and TRBJ2-7; 8 bases agree with TRBD1. Germline CDR1 reads SGDLS; CDR2 reads YYNGEE. Trimming at V came to 2 bases and at J to 2 bases, leaving 6 bases not matched to a gene. This CDR3 is built from 15 residues. CDR3 nucleotides: TGTGCCAGCAGCGTGGAAGGACAGGGCGCCTACGAGCAGTACTTC. It is translated as CASSVEGQGAYEQYF.

This clone appeared a few times. Other DNA sequences of this sample code for an identical CDR3. V usage is TRBV28 and J usage is TRBJ1-5; D unclear. V gave up 8 bases and J gave up 2 bases, with 4 bases separating them. From germline, CDR1 is MDHEN and CDR2 SYDVKM. This CDR3 comprises 11 residues. In nucleotides, the CDR3 is TGTGCCAGCGGGGGCAATCAGCCCCAGCATTTT. Translating gives CASGGNQPQHF.

Remarks on this clone: This sample includes further DNA sequences coding for the same CDR3. The chain is built from TRBV18 and TRBJ2-3; unclear D gene. The CDR3 contains 11 residues. The germline V gene encodes CDR1 KGHSH and CDR2 LQKENI. V dropped 3 bases and J dropped 3 bases, with 1 base sitting between them. The CDR3 region has the DNA TGTGCCAGCTCACCGACAGATACGCAGTATTTT. It translates to CASSPTDTQYF.

To note about this clone: Compared with germline, one end of the junction differs, possibly owing to a read error. V is TRBV27 and J is TRBJ2-7; the D gene is possibly TRBD1 (5 bases). CDR1 and CDR2 (germline): MNHEY, SMNVEV (reference sequence). The CDR3 has 12 residues. CDR3 coding DNA: TGTGCCAGCAGTTTATCCGTAGGGGCCGTAGACTTC. Translated, it gives CASSLSVGAVDF.

The chain has TRBV15 and TRBJ2-3; 9 nucleotides align to TRBD2. V lost 0 bases, J lost 3 bases, and 4 bases stayed unmatched. CDR3 length: 16 amino acids. CDR1 and CDR2 (germline): LNHNV, YYDKDF (reference sequence). CDR3 in DNA: TGTGCCACCAGCAGAGATAGCGGGAGTGTTACAGATACGCAGTATTTT. Its translation is CATSRDSGSVTDTQYF.

V gene TRBV7-6 combines with J gene TRBJ2-1; 10 positions match TRBD2. Per germline, CDR1 SGHVS and CDR2 FNYEAQ. CDR3 length: 14 amino acids. Losses at the gene ends were 5 bases for V and 10 bases for J; bases not matched to a gene: 8. The CDR3 sequence is CASSPRTSGGEQFF. The CDR3 nucleotides read TGTGCCAGCAGCCCGAGGACTAGCGGTGGGGAGCAGTTCTTC.

This clone was counted a single time. The CDR3 sequence is CASSSVSRDEQFF. The CDR3 DNA is TGTGCCAGCAGCTCCGTGAGTAGGGATGAGCAGTTCTTC. The chain joins TRBV7-2 to TRBJ2-1; no definite D call. The CDR3 sequence is 13 residues long. Trimming stripped 4 bases from V and 8 bases from J, with 12 bases between. Germline V gene data show CDR1 as SGHTA and CDR2 as FQGNSA. The full variable domain, with the rest looked up from reference TRBV7-2 and TRBJ2-1, is GAGVSQSPSNKVTEKGKDVELRCDPISGHTALYWYRQSLGQGLEFLIYFQGNSAPDKSGLPSDRFSAERTGGSVSTLTIQRTQQEDSAVYLCASSSVSRDEQFFGPGTRLTVL.

The chain has TRBV28 and TRBJ1-1; D remains ambiguous. This CDR3 is built from 13 residues. Trimming pared 2 bases from V and 2 bases from J, leaving 6 bases between. The germline gives CDR1 MDHEN, CDR2 SYDVKM. The CDR3 spells CASSLEGNTEAFF. CDR3 DNA: TGTGCCAGCAGTTTAGAGGGAAACACTGAAGCTTTCTTT.

This chain connects TRBV7-2 to TRBJ2-2, with 7 bases aligning to TRBD2. Per the germline V gene, CDR1 is SGHTA and CDR2 is FQGNSA. V gave up 5 bases and J gave up 0 bases; unmatched junction bases: 12. CDR3 length equals 18 residues. This CDR3 reads CASSPRLGGGSNTGELFF. The CDR3 nucleotides are TGTGCCAGCAGCCCCCGGCTGGGGGGGGGATCGAACACCGGGGAGCTGTTTTTT.

The gene calls are TRBV7-9 and TRBJ1-2, with 7 bases identical to TRBD1. This CDR3 has 14 residues. V dropped 3 bases and J dropped 3; count of bases not matched to a gene: 4. Germline CDR1 reads SEHNR; CDR2 reads FQNEAQ (reference sequence). The CDR3 nucleotides read TGTGCCAGCAGCTTGGTTGGGACAGACTATGGCTACACCTTC. Its protein is CASSLVGTDYGYTF.

The rearrangement joins TRBV19 to TRBJ2-7; 10 bases line up with TRBD1. The CDR3 has 15 amino acids. The ends lost 6 bases at V and 2 bases at J; junction bases unmatched: 7. CDR1 LNHDA and CDR2 SQIVND come from the germline V gene (reference sequence). The CDR3 loop is CASSERGQGAYEQYF. For the CDR3, the DNA is TGTGCCAGTAGCGAGCGAGGACAGGGGGCCTACGAGCAGTACTTC.

This chain uses TRBV4-2 with TRBJ2-3; D may be TRBD2 (5 bases). The CDR3 runs 14 residues. Trimming removed 0 bases from V and 14 bases from J, with 18 bases in between. Germline V lookup: CDR1 LGHNA, CDR2 YNFKEQ. This chain's CDR3 is CASSQDRELSRGYF. The CDR3, as DNA: TGTGCCAGCAGCCAAGATAGGGAACTATCTCGGGGGTATTTT.

The V and J genes are TRBV11-3 and TRBJ2-7; D is unclear. Trimming removed 1 base from V and 3 bases from J, with 13 bases in between. Germline lookup yields CDR1 SGHNT and CDR2 YENEEA. The CDR3 runs to 15 residues. CDR3 amino acids: CASSLGSDQDYEQYF. The DNA for the CDR3 is TGTGCCAGCAGCTTAGGGTCTGACCAGGACTACGAGCAGTACTTC.

This chain links TRBV5-6 with TRBJ2-1; tentatively, D is TRBD2 (6 bases). Trimming removed 2 bases from V and 4 bases from J, with 16 bases in between. The CDR3 extends over 16 amino acids. Germline V CDR1 and CDR2: SGHDT, YYEEEE. This CDR3 reads CASSFLGLTTYNEQFF. In DNA, the CDR3 is TGTGCCAGCAGCTTCTTGGGACTGACCACTTACAATGAGCAGTTCTTC.

J is TRBJ2-1 and V is TRBV4-2; 16 bases agree with TRBD2. CDR1 and CDR2 (germline): LGHNA, YNFKEQ. The CDR3 totals 18 residues. V shed 3 bases and J 9 bases; nucleotides not matched to a gene: 11. The CDR3 nucleotides are TGTGCCAGCAGCCACCTTGGGACTAGCGGGAGGGCCAACGGTGAGCAGTTCTTC. The encoded protein is CASSHLGTSGRANGEQFF.

A single count supports this clone. This chain joins TRBV29-1 and TRBJ2-3, with 12 nucleotides matching TRBD1. Germline CDR1 reads SQVTM; CDR2 reads ANQGSEA. The CDR3 runs 13 residues. J was trimmed by 7 bases and V by 7 bases; bases with no gene match: 6. CDR3 sequence: CSAGTGGENTQYF. In nucleotides, the CDR3 is TGCAGCGCAGGGACAGGGGGCGAGAATACGCAGTATTTT.

This chain joins TRBV19 and TRBJ2-5, with 8 bases matching TRBD2. Germline lookup yields CDR1 LNHDA and CDR2 SQIVND (reference sequence). V shed 3 bases and J 2 bases; nucleotides not matched to a gene: 5. The CDR3 is 15 residues long. CDR3 protein: CASSIRTSNQETQYF. CDR3 nucleotides: TGTGCCAGTAGTATCCGGACTAGCAATCAAGAGACCCAGTACTTC.

V and J are TRBV25-1 and TRBJ2-3; 7 nucleotides line up with TRBD1. The junction had 8 bases not matched to a gene; V was cut back by 3 bases and J by 11 bases. The CDR3 is 13 amino acids. The V gene's germline CDR1 is MGHDK and CDR2 SYGVNS. Here the CDR3 DNA reads TGTGCCAGCAGTGAGGGGGCCCGGGACAGGCAGTATTTT. It encodes CASSEGARDRQYF.